This TCR beta chain was observed in a study of spatial heterogeneity in lung cancer. Using its own MiXCR run on the 5' RACE reads, TCRdb lists one record per CDR3 protein. In the table there are some 64,000 distinct CDR3 sequences, 8.4% of which are singletons. Time point specified: sample taken at primary tumor resection. Tumor, nontumor lung or frozen PBMC supplied whole RNA, sequenced without sorting. This CDR3 is 13 amino acids long. Germline CDR1 and CDR2: SGHRS and YFSETQ. The V end lost 3 bases, the J end lost 1 base, and 7 bases lay between the germline ends. This clonotype has a handful of counts.

The receptor was derived from a female donor with early-stage non-small cell lung cancer. The specimen was PBMCs, collected at surgery. The chain uses TRBV5-1 and TRBJ1-1; possible D gene TRBD1, 6 bases. The CDR3 loop is CASSWDKNTEAFF. For the CDR3, the DNA is TGCGCCAGCAGCTGGGACAAGAACACTGAAGCTTTCTTT.